The 21 T cell receptor beta chains below were found in one sample sequenced in a study of T-cell memory formation after mild COVID-19. TCRdb processed the 5' RACE reads anew with MiXCR; each CDR3 protein has one entry. The table has roughly 400,000 distinct CDR3 sequences, 20% to 25% seen once; the top ten hold 8.8%. Sequenced sample: PBMCs or a T cell subset sorted from them (not recorded which). The origin of the receptors is an adult woman who had mild COVID-19 (a few samples of this study predate the infection). Cell type and time point are not known.

This clonotype has more than one count but fewer than ten. The rearrangement joins TRBV7-6 to TRBJ2-5; D possibly corresponds to TRBD2 (6 bases). Per germline, CDR1 SGHVS and CDR2 FNYEAQ. Trimming shortened V by 6 bases and J by 4 bases, and 15 bases separated the two germline ends. The CDR3 runs 14 residues. This CDR3 reads CASSTTGEAETQYF. The CDR3 DNA follows: TGTGCCAGCAGTACAACCGGGGAGGCAGAGACCCAGTACTTC.

This clonotype was found a few times. The chain carries TRBV12-3 or TRBV12-4 and TRBJ2-2; 8 bases fit TRBD1. This CDR3 is built from 14 residues. The J segment lost 6 bases and the V segment lost 5 bases, leaving 5 bases of the junction unmatched. The DNA of the CDR3 is TGTGCCAGCAGTCCCAGGACAGGGCCCGGGGAGCTGTTTTTT. It yields the protein CASSPRTGPGELFF.

In this sample, this clonotype turned up a few times. V usage is TRBV4-1 and J usage is TRBJ2-3; D gene ambiguous. Germline loops: CDR1 MGHRA, CDR2 YSYEKL. Trimming stripped 0 bases from V and 6 bases from J, with 10 bases between. The CDR3 sequence is 14 residues long. Here the CDR3 reads CASSQDPFRDTQYF. CDR3 nucleotides: TGCGCCAGCAGCCAAGACCCCTTTAGGGATACGCAGTATTTT.

The J gene is TRBJ1-3, the V gene TRBV29-1; 7 nucleotides align to TRBD1. Germline CDR1 and CDR2: SQVTM and ANQGSEA. V shed 4 bases, J shed 2 bases, and the junction held 11 bases outside the gene matches. The CDR3 runs 16 residues. The CDR3 is CSVGNRQGATGNTIYF. For the CDR3, the DNA is TGCAGCGTTGGAAACAGACAGGGAGCAACTGGAAACACCATATATTTT.

This clonotype came up many times. The chain uses TRBV3-1 and TRBJ1-6, with TRBD1 as a possible D gene (5 bases). The length of the CDR3 is 17 residues. Trimming pared 0 bases from V and 7 bases from J, leaving 16 bases between. The germline CDR1 and CDR2 sequences are LGHDT and YNNKEL (reference sequence). The chain's CDR3 is CASSQENGALRNSPLHF. The CDR3 nucleotides read TGTGCCAGCAGCCAAGAAAATGGGGCACTACGGAATTCACCCCTCCACTTT.

This clonotype was observed a handful of times. This sequence joins TRBV7-8 and TRBJ2-2; 9 bases match TRBD1. Germline CDR1 SGHVS, CDR2 FQNEAQ. V was clipped by 5 bases and J by 7 bases; unmatched bases: 5. The CDR3 is made up of 14 amino acids. CDR3 residues: CASSKDRGSGELFF. CDR3 DNA sequence: TGTGCCAGCAGCAAGGACAGGGGTAGCGGGGAGCTGTTTTTT.

This clonotype occurred a few times. This chain joins TRBV5-1 and TRBJ2-5, with 7 bases matching TRBD1. CDR1 SGHRS and CDR2 YFSETQ come from the germline V gene. The CDR3 contains 15 residues. The ends lost 3 bases at V and 1 base at J; junction bases unmatched: 6. The CDR3 loop is CASSSQGRSQETQYF. The CDR3 DNA reads TGCGCCAGCAGCTCACAGGGGCGATCCCAAGAGACCCAGTACTTC.

This clonotype was detected only a few times. This rearrangement joins TRBV11-3 to TRBJ2-1; D gene uncertain. Germline V CDR1 and CDR2: SGHNT, YENEEA. V was cut by 5 bases and J by 6 bases, with 17 bases left in between. CDR3 length: 15 amino acids. The CDR3 DNA sequence: TGTGCCAGCAGCCTCCCCGGGCAGCCACGCAATGAGCAGTTCTTC. Amino acids: CASSLPGQPRNEQFF.

Written as DNA, the CDR3 is TGTGCCAGCAGTTTGGGGGTCCCTAGCGGCCCGATGGGTACAGATACGCAGTATTTT. This codes for CASSLGVPSGPMGTDTQYF. V usage is TRBV12-3 or TRBV12-4 and J usage is TRBJ2-3; TRBD2 matches 7 bases. This CDR3 has 19 amino acids. With 3 bases clipped from V and 3 bases from J, the junction kept 18 bases outside the gene matches.

The V call is TRBV7-6, the J call TRBJ2-7; D is possibly TRBD2 (5 bases). V lost 1 base and J lost 6, with 16 bases in between. This CDR3 has 15 residues. Per germline, CDR1 SGHVS and CDR2 FNYEAQ. CDR3 coding DNA: TGTGCCAGCAGCTTAGGTGGCGGAGGTTCGGGCGAGCAGTACTTC. Translation: CASSLGGGGSGEQYF.

The chain has TRBV24-1 and TRBJ2-1; tentative D call: TRBD1 (6 bases). CDR3 size: 11 residues. V gave up 7 bases and J gave up 7 bases, with 7 bases separating them. Germline CDR1 and CDR2: KGHDR and SFDVKD. The CDR3 DNA sequence: TGTGCCACCAGCACAGGGAATGAGCAGTTCTTC. This sequence encodes CATSTGNEQFF.

The chain recombines TRBV5-1 with TRBJ2-1, with TRBD1 matching over 9 bases. The CDR3 is 15 residues long. Trimming removed 2 bases from V and 6 bases from J; junction bases left unmatched: 6. Germline loops: CDR1 SGHRS, CDR2 YFSETQ. This chain's CDR3 is CASSLGDRVTNEQFF. The CDR3 region has the DNA TGCGCCAGCAGCTTAGGGGACAGGGTTACCAATGAGCAGTTCTTC.

The gene calls are TRBV19 and TRBJ2-1; weak D call: TRBD2 (5 bases). The CDR3 is made up of 14 amino acids. From germline, CDR1 is LNHDA and CDR2 SQIVND (reference sequence). The DNA for the CDR3 is TGTGCGTTGACCGGAGGTCGAGTATACAATGAGCAGTTCTTC. It specifies CALTGGRVYNEQFF.

There are many counts of this clonotype. The chain has TRBV7-2 and TRBJ2-1, with D perhaps TRBD1 or TRBD2 (5 bases each). Germline V gene lookup returns CDR1 SGHTA and CDR2 FQGNSA. The CDR3 contains 12 residues. Trimming removed 4 bases from V and 9 bases from J, with 10 bases in between. DNA for the CDR3: TGTGCCAGCAGCTCGGGGCTTAGTGAGCAGTTCTTC. Translating gives CASSSGLSEQFF. Looking up the rest from reference TRBV7-2 and TRBJ2-1 gives the full variable domain: GAGVSQSPSNKVTEKGKDVELRCDPISGHTALYWYRQSLGQGLEFLIYFQGNSAPDKSGLPSDRFSAERTGGSVSTLTIQRTQQEDSAVYLCASSSGLSEQFFGPGTRLTVL.

This clonotype was seen only a few times. The CDR3 nucleotides read TGTGCCAGCAGCTTAGTGGGCGGGGGGTTCACTGAAGCTTTCTTT. Protein: CASSLVGGGFTEAFF. V usage is TRBV7-2 and J usage is TRBJ1-1; the D gene is possibly TRBD1 (5 bases). The CDR3 is 15 residues long. Trimming removed 1 base from V and 4 bases from J, with 13 bases in between. From germline, CDR1 is SGHTA and CDR2 FQGNSA.

The J gene is TRBJ1-2, the V gene TRBV29-1; D ambiguous. Germline loops: CDR1 SQVTM, CDR2 ANQGSEA. The V end was cut by 4 bases, the J end by 3 bases, with 15 bases between. This CDR3 is built from 14 residues. The CDR3 loop reads CSVGRPERDYGYTF. CDR3 sequence (DNA): TGCAGCGTTGGCAGGCCAGAAAGGGACTATGGCTACACCTTC.

This clonotype was seen at least ten times. V usage is TRBV7-3 and J usage is TRBJ2-2; 8 nucleotides agree with TRBD1. V was clipped by 5 bases and J by 5 bases; unmatched bases: 1. Germline V lookup: CDR1 SGHTA, CDR2 FQGTGA. CDR3 length: 13 residues. CDR3 residues: CASSRTGTGELFF. CDR3 DNA sequence: TGTGCCAGCAGCCGGACAGGGACCGGGGAGCTGTTTTTT.

J is TRBJ2-5 and V is TRBV5-5; 7 bases map to TRBD2. The CDR3 runs to 13 residues. V trimming: 6 bases; J trimming: 5 bases; junction bases outside the gene matches: 7. Per germline, CDR1 SGHKS and CDR2 YYEKEE (reference sequence). This CDR3 reads CASTRGREETQYF. CDR3 in DNA: TGTGCCAGCACCCGAGGGCGGGAGGAGACCCAGTACTTC.

The chain couples TRBV20-1 to TRBJ2-1; tentatively, D is TRBD2 (6 bases). Germline CDR1 DFQATT, CDR2 SNEGSKA (reference sequence). This CDR3 region has 13 residues. V was shortened by 6 bases and J by 5 bases, with 14 bases between the two germline ends. The CDR3 nucleotides read TGCAGTGCCGCTCGGACGGGGGACAATGAGCAGTTCTTC. Translation gives CSAARTGDNEQFF.

The rearrangement links TRBV30 to TRBJ1-1; TRBD1 matches 8 bases. In germline, CDR1 is GTSNPN, CDR2 SVGIG (reference sequence). The V gene end was trimmed by 4 bases and the J gene end by 0 bases; junction bases not matched to a gene: 13. The CDR3 has 17 amino acids. DNA of the CDR3: TGTGCCTGGAACCTAGCAGGGGGCCCCTTCTTGAACACTGAAGCTTTCTTT. Protein sequence: CAWNLAGGPFLNTEAFF.

The CDR3 loop reads CASSVSPLEQFF. In nucleotides, the CDR3 is TGTGCCAGCAGTGTTTCGCCTTTGGAGCAGTTCTTC. This chain links TRBV12-3 or TRBV12-4 with TRBJ2-1; D is unclear. With 5 bases removed from V and 10 bases from J, the gap between germline ends came to 12 bases. The length of the CDR3 is 12 residues.